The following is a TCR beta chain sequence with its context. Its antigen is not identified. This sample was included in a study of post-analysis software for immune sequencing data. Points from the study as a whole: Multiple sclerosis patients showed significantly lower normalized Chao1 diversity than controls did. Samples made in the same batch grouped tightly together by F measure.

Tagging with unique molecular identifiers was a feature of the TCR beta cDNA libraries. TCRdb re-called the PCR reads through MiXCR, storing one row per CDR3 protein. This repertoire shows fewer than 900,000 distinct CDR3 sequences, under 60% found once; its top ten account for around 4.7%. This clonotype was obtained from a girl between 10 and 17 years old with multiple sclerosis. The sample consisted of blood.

The CDR3 DNA is TGTGCCAGCAGTGTCCATTCCAGGGTACCCAATGAGCAGTTCTTC. It encodes CASSVHSRVPNEQFF. This chain joins TRBV12-3 or TRBV12-4 and TRBJ2-1, with a weak D call TRBD1 (5 bases). V lost 5 bases to trimming and J lost 6 bases, with 17 bases between them. The CDR3 runs 15 residues.